This is a list of T cell receptor beta chains from one sample in a study of blood T cell repertoires in COVID-19. Produced via immunoSEQ multiplex PCR; TCRdb's table is partial and in-frame only. The table records about 190,000 clones, 88% of them present only once. The sequenced material came from peripheral blood. The receptors here all came from a human donor in a cohort sampled during active COVID-19. Each CDR3 is given without its conserved first and last residue. Each record gives: J gene, V gene, CDR3 protein.

>TRBJ1-2|TRBV18
ASSPAGVANYGYT
>TRBJ1-1|TRBV9
ASSVAAGHTEAF
>TRBJ2-3|TRBV29-1
SVDPDTADTQY
>TRBJ2-3|TRBV4-3
ASSHVRGAGTDTQY
>TRBJ2-7|TRBV4-3
ASSQESREWNEQY
>TRBJ2-5|TRBV5-5
ASSLEGTAQETQY
>TRBJ2-3|TRBV9
ASSGPGLASTDTQY
>TRBJ2-1|TRBV7-8
ASSLGQGAFEQF
>TRBJ2-3|TRBV19
ASSIGTDTQY
>TRBJ2-1|TRBV6-5
ASSWRQGVGEQF
>TRBJ2-3|TRBV5-1
ASSLGGRQGTDTQY
>TRBJ2-1|TRBV5-8
ASSRRTGSYNEQF
>TRBJ1-3|TRBV29-1
SVELQAYGNTIY
>TRBJ2-7|TRBV10-2
ASSESPRSTGMGEQY
>TRBJ1-6|TRBV3-1/TRBV3-2
ASSRTGEIPYNSPLH
>TRBJ1-5|TRBV6-1
ASSTGLQPQH
>TRBJ1-2|TRBV6-6
ASSSQGAGYGYT
>TRBJ1-1|TRBV30
AWHYPRGVEAF
>TRBJ2-1|TRBV3-1/TRBV3-2
ASSQDNRGEQF
>TRBJ2-7|TRBV9
ASSAGGGDGVDEQY
>TRBJ1-3|TRBV7-2
ASSLGGYATTGNTIY
>TRBJ2-7|TRBV27
ASSLSAQGSYEQY
>TRBJ1-5|TRBV18
ASSPGGDQPQH
>TRBJ1-2|TRBV3-1/TRBV3-2
ASSRGTGGDGYT
>TRBJ2-5|TRBV7-9
ASSPQGRRVSQETQY
>TRBJ2-7|TRBV12-3/TRBV12-4
ASSASGTYEQY
>TRBJ2-7|TRBV28
ATQDSGYEQY
>TRBJ1-5|TRBV11-2
ASSLDLNQPQH
>TRBJ1-3|TRBV5-5
ASSFDSISSSGNTIY
>TRBJ1-1|TRBV6-6
ASNSDRGAEAF
>TRBJ2-2|TRBV10-3
AISKREGTGELF
>TRBJ2-1|TRBV7-9
ASSLQSGGRNEQF
>TRBJ1-5|TRBV7-2
ASSLGTAYQPQH
>TRBJ2-7|TRBV15
ATRERVGGSSYEQY
>TRBJ2-5|TRBV7-6
ASSLWGEETQY
>TRBJ1-5|TRBV7-9
ASSSTGGSINQPQH
>TRBJ1-6|TRBV5-1
ASSLTGDIPNSPLH
>TRBJ1-2|TRBV18
ASSPWGSYGYT
>TRBJ2-3|TRBV29-1
SVAKTSTDTQY
>TRBJ2-7|TRBV29-1
SVVSGGPHEQY
>TRBJ1-1|TRBV6-1
ASSGLFGGLPTEAF
>TRBJ1-4|TRBV27
ASRIRGGYNEKLF
>TRBJ2-1|TRBV7-2
ASSFGTSGGASANEQF
>TRBJ2-5|TRBV20-1
SASWGAGETQY
>TRBJ2-5|TRBV19
ASSIAGRQGTQY
>TRBJ1-1|TRBV6-5
ASSYSTIGSGTEAF
>TRBJ2-1|TRBV9
ASSVTSGLTYNEQF
>TRBJ2-2|TRBV5-1
ASSLGARNTGELF
>TRBJ2-5|TRBV24-1
ATSDTGTGGRETQY
>TRBJ2-3|TRBV14
ASSQAGGEMGTDTQY
>TRBJ2-7|TRBV9
ASSPGQGTVYEQY
>TRBJ1-4|TRBV30
AWSGGLSTNEKLF